Listed below are T cell receptor beta chains from one sample, sequenced in a study of radiotherapy plus CTLA-4 blockade in lung cancer. Sequenced by immunoSEQ multiplex PCR; TCRdb stores in-frame clones only, minus some. The data show over 85,000 clones, with approximately 82% seen just once and roughly 26% held by the top ten. This sample comprised peripheral blood, obtained from a patient treated with radiotherapy plus ipilimumab. The source of these receptors is a human donor with non-small cell lung cancer that progressed on radiotherapy plus ipilimumab. Both conserved end residues are part of each CDR3. The D gene is left open where the match is weak. The size of a clone is reported for some rows only, either as once, few or many, or as a class for expanded clones.

D gene	clone size	J gene	V gene	CDR3 DNA	CDR3 protein
TRBD1	few	TRBJ2-1	TRBV28	TGTGCCAGCAGCACTCGGGACAGGGTTAAAACCTACAATGAGCAGTTCTTC	CASSTRDRVKTYNEQFF
TRBD1	few	TRBJ2-5	TRBV4-1	TGCGCCAGCAGCCCCTGGGACAGGGAGAGGGAGACCCAGTACTTC	CASSPWDRERETQYF
TRBD2	.	TRBJ2-5	TRBV7-9	TGTGCCAGCAGCTACGGACTAGCGGGAGATGGGATGGGTGAGACCCAGTACTTC	CASSYGLAGDGMGETQYF
.	.	TRBJ1-1	TRBV25-1	TGTGCCAGCAGTCCGCGGGAGAGGGCAGGGTTCGCTGAAGCTTTCTTT	CASSPRERAGFAEAFF
TRBD1	.	TRBJ1-2	TRBV7-2	TGTGCCAGCAGCCCCTCGGGACAGGCGGGTTTCTATGGCTACACCTTC	CASSPSGQAGFYGYTF
.	.	TRBJ2-2	TRBV4-1	TGCGCCAGCAGCCAAGGTGAGGGTTGGGACACCGGGGAGCTGTTTTTT	CASSQGEGWDTGELFF
.	.	TRBJ2-2	TRBV11-3	TGTGCCAGCAGCCGGACCCCGAACACCGGGGAGCTGTTTTTT	CASSRTPNTGELFF
TRBD1	once	TRBJ1-2	TRBV28	TGTGCCAGCGGACAGGGGGCCGGCGGCTATGGCTACACCTTC	CASGQGAGGYGYTF
.	.	TRBJ2-1	TRBV11-2	TGTGCCAGCAGCTCACTCAGAGGGGGGAGAATCGGTAGGGAGCAGTTCTTC	CASSSLRGGRIGREQFF
.	.	TRBJ1-4	TRBV9	TGTGCCAGCAGCGTAACCGGGGTGAATGAAAAACTGTTTTTT	CASSVTGVNEKLFF
.	.	TRBJ2-7	TRBV29-1	TGCAGCGTTCAACTAGAGCGGAGGTACGAGCAGTACTTC	CSVQLERRYEQYF
.	.	TRBJ2-3	TRBV6-1	TGTGCCAGCGGTAGTCGGGAAGATACGCGGTATTTT	CASGSREDTRYF
.	.	TRBJ2-7	TRBV6-1	TGTGCCAGCAGTGAGGCAGTCTACGAGCAGTACTTC	CASSEAVYEQYF
.	.	TRBJ2-7	TRBV28	TGTGCCAGCGGGCCTTCCCAGGTCTGGGAGCAGTACTTC	CASGPSQVWEQYF
TRBD2	.	TRBJ2-1	TRBV6-1	TGTGCCAGCAGTGCGCCGGGGGCTAGCGGGAGTCGGTTCTTC	CASSAPGASGSRFF
.	once	TRBJ2-5	TRBV15	TGTGCCACCAGCAGAGTAGTAGGGGTTGGGGAGACCCAGTACTTC	CATSRVVGVGETQYF
.	few	TRBJ1-4	TRBV5-1	TGCGCCAGCAGCTTGGCCAGAGGGGATGAAAAACTGTTTTTT	CASSLARGDEKLFF
TRBD1	.	TRBJ2-3	TRBV4-1	TGCGCCAGCAGCCAAGTTCCACAGGGGTTAGATACGCAGTATTTT	CASSQVPQGLDTQYF
.	.	TRBJ1-2	TRBV28	TGTGCCAGCAGTTTATGGGCCCTTGAGGATGGCTACACCTTC	CASSLWALEDGYTF
.	.	TRBJ2-5	TRBV7-7	TGTGCTAGCAGCCATCGGGGGTACCAAGAGACCCAGTACTTC	CASSHRGYQETQYF